Here is one T cell receptor beta chain with its context. These data come from a study of Ad26.COV2.S vaccination and SARS-CoV-2 variants. Study details: COV1001, an Ad26.COV2.S trial, supplied this vaccine-arm donor.

Using immunoSEQ multiplex PCR, the repertoire was profiled, and TCRdb retains in-frame clones only, with some absent. This sample has a few hundred thousand clones; roughly 86% occur once, and the top ten carry more than 2.5%. Trimming took off 0 bases at V and 0 bases at J, with 7 bases between the two ends. The CDR3 spans 15 residues. CDR1 is KGHDR, CDR2 SFDVKD, per germline. As for treatment: about 20 received Ad26.COV2.S at low or high dose, single or two shots; five or six received placebo; per-sample allocation not given. After the first vaccine or placebo injection, samples were drawn on day 63.

The sample was peripheral blood, taken in a trial of Ad26.COV2.S vaccine versus placebo. The genes are TRBV24-1 and TRBJ1-1; D is unclear. This sequence was found in a person between 18 and 59 years old who received the Ad26.COV2.S COVID-19 vaccine or a placebo. In DNA, the CDR3 is TGTGCCACCAGTGATTTGGGGCAGCTGAACACTGAAGCTTTCTTT. This codes for CATSDLGQLNTEAFF.